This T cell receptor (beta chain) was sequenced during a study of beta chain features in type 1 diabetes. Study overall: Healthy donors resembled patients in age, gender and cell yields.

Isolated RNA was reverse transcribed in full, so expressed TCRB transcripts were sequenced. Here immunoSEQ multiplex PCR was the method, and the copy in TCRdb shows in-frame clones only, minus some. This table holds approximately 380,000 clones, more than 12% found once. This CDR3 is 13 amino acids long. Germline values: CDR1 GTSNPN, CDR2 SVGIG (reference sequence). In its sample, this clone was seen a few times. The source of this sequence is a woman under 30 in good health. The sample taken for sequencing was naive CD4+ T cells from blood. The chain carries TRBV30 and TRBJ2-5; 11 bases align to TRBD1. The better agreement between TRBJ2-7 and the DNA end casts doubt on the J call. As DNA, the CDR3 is TGTGCCTTCACGGACAGGGGGCCGTACGAGCAGTACTTC. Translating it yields CAFTDRGPYEQYF.